The source of this T cell receptor (beta chain) is a study of read filtering for tumor transcriptome and immune sequencing. Turning to the study itself: RNA-seq yielded only roughly 75 to 1,400 TCR reads, IR-seq about 4 to 10.27 million. Points from the study as a whole: About four fifths of IR-seq clonotypes had one read, totaling 3% to 4.5% of reads; RNA-seq: approximately 73% and 42%.

The library was built from 400 to 500 ng RNA with molecular barcoded adaptors for alpha/delta and beta/gamma chains. MiXCR, run by TCRdb on the reads, gives a single entry per CDR3 protein. The table shows about 23,000 distinct CDR3 sequences, with about an eighth occurring only once. The ends were cut back, 5 bases at V and 3 bases at J, with 15 bases in the middle. The CDR3 loop spans 15 amino acids. CDR1 MDHEN and CDR2 SYDVKM come from the germline V gene. At the time of active disease, bone marrow was collected from every patient. This clonotype was seen at least ten times. Its specificity is not known.

The specimen sequenced was a population of CD138-negative cells sorted from bone marrow. V usage is TRBV28 and J usage is TRBJ2-3, with a possible D match to TRBD1 (5 bases). This receptor was taken from a donor over 35 with multiple myeloma. The CDR3 protein is CASSDTGARTDTQYF. The CDR3 DNA reads TGTGCCAGCAGTGATACAGGAGCAAGAACAGATACGCAGTATTTT. The variable domain in full, completed from reference TRBV28 and TRBJ2-3, reads DVKVTQSSRYLVKRTGEKVFLECVQDMDHENMFWYRQDPGLGLRLIYFSYDVKMKEKGDIPEGYSVSREKKERFSLILESASTNQTSMYLCASSDTGARTDTQYFGPGTRLTVL.